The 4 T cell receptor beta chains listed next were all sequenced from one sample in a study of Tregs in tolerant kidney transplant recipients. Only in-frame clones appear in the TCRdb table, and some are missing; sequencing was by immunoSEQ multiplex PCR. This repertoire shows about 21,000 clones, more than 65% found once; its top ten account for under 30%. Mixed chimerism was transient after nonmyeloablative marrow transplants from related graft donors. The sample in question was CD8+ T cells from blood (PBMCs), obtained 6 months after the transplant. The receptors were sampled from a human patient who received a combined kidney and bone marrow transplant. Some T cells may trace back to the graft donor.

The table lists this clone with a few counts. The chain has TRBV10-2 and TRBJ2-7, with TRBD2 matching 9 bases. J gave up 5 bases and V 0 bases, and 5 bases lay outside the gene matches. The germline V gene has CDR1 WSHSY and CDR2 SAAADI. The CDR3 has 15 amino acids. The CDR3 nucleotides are TGCGCCAGCAGTGAGTCTAGCGGGAGTATCAACGAGCAGTACTTC. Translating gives CASSESSGSINEQYF.

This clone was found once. CDR3 region: CASSLEGKGALSYGYTF. DNA of the CDR3: TGCGCCAGCAGCTTGGAGGGGAAGGGGGCCCTAAGTTATGGCTACACCTTC. The J gene is TRBJ1-2, the V gene TRBV5-1; the match to TRBD1 covers 7 bases. V gave up 0 bases and J gave up 5 bases; unmatched junction bases: 13. CDR3 length: 17 residues. Germline CDR1 and CDR2: SGHRS and YFSETQ.

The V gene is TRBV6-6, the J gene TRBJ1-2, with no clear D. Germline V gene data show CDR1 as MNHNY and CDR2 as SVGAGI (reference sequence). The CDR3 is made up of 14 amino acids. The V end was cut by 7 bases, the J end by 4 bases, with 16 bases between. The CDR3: CASTTHGPSYGYTF. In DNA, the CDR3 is TGTGCCAGCACCACACATGGGCCCTCCTATGGCTACACCTTC.

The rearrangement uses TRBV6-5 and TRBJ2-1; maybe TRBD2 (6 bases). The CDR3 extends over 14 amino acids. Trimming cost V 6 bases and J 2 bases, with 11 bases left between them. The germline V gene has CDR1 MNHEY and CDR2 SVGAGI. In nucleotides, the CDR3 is TGTGCCAGCAGCCCGGGAGAGGCCTACAATGAGCAGTTCTTC. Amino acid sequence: CASSPGEAYNEQFF.